This T cell receptor beta chain appears in the sequencing data of a study of cytomegalovirus exposure and HLA in healthy donors. The overall study: The study placed approximately 78% of its approximately 380 genotyped donors in the Caucasian-associated ancestry cluster.

Study-level results: In a later analysis, V- and J-gene trimming of beta chains associated with a DCLRE1C missense variant, replicated independently. An analysis done earlier found most TCR beta V segments productive about 87% or about 30% of the time. Some segments of the V type, notably TRBV6-2 and TRBV6-3, were excluded as indistinguishable.

Points on this clone: Antigen unknown.

The CDR3 consists of 16 residues. Germline lookup yields CDR1 SNHLY and CDR2 FYNNEI. V gave up 2 bases and J gave up 4 bases, with 15 bases separating them. PCR employed 60 Vbeta and 13 Jbeta primers. Assay used: immunoSEQ multiplex PCR; TCRdb lists only in-frame clones, some missing. The sample records 100,000 to 130,000 clones, 81% being singletons. The source of this sequence is a man aged 25 to 40 in good health and CMV-seronegative. This rearrangement joins TRBV2 to TRBJ1-5; no reliable D call. Specimen: PBMCs. CDR3 loop: CASSEHWAVVNQPQHF. Here the CDR3 DNA reads TGTGCCAGCAGTGAACATTGGGCAGTTGTTAATCAGCCCCAGCATTTT.